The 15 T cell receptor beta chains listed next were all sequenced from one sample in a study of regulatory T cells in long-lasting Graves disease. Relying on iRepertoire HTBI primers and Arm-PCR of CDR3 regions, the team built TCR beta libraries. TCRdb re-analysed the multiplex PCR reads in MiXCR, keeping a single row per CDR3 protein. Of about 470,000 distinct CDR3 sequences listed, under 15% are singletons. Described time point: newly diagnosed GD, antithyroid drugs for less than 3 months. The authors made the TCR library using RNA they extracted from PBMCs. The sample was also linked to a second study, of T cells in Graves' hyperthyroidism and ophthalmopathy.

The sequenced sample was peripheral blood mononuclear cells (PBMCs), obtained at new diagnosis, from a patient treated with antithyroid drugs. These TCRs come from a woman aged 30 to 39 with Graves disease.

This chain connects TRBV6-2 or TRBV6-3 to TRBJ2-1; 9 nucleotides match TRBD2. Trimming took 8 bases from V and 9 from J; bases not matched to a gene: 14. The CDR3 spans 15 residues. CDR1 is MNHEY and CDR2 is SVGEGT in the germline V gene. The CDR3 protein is CASALSGSRSSEQFF. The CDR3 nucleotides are TGTGCCAGCGCACTTAGCGGGAGCCGGTCTTCTGAGCAGTTCTTC.

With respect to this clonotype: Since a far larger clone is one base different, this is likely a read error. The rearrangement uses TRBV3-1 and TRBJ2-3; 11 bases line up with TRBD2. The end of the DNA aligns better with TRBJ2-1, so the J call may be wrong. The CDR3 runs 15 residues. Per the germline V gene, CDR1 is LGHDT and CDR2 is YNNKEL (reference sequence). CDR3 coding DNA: TGTGCCAGCAGCCAAGATAGCGGGAGGGTGAGGGAGCAGTTCTTC. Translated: CASSQDSGRVREQFF.

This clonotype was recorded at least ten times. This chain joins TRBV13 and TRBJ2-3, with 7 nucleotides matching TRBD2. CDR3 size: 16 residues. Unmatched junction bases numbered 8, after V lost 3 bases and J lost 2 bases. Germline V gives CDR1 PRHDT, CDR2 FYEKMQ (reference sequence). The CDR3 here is CASSFAERGVTDTQYF. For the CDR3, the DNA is TGTGCCAGCAGCTTCGCCGAGCGGGGTGTCACAGATACGCAGTATTTT. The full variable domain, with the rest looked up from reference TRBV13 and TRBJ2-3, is AAGVIQSPRHLIKEKRETATLKCYPIPRHDTVYWYQQGPGQDPQFLISFYEKMQSDKGSIPDRFSAQQFSDYHSELNMSSLELGDSALYFCASSFAERGVTDTQYFGPGTRLTVL.

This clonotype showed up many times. For the CDR3, the DNA is TGTGCCAGCAGCTTACCGGCCTGGGCGGGCCTCCTGAACAATGAGCAGTTCTTC. It encodes CASSLPAWAGLLNNEQFF. V usage is TRBV11-2 and J usage is TRBJ2-1, with D possibly matching TRBD2 (5 bases). This CDR3 is built from 18 residues. The germline V gene encodes CDR1 SGHAT and CDR2 FQNNGV. The ends were cut back, 2 bases at V and 5 bases at J, with 22 bases in the middle. Together with reference TRBV11-2 and TRBJ2-1, the CDR3 gives the full variable domain: EAGVAQSPRYKIIEKRQSVAFWCNPISGHATLYWYQQILGQGPKLLIQFQNNGVVDDSQLPKDRFSAERLKGVDSTLKIQPAKLEDSAVYLCASSLPAWAGLLNNEQFFGPGTRLTVL.

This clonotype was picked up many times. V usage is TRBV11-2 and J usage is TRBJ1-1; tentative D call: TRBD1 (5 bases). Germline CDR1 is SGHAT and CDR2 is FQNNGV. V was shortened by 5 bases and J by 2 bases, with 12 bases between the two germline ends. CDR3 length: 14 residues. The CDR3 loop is CASSPIGTNTEAFF. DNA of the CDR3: TGTGCCAGCAGCCCCATAGGGACCAACACTGAAGCTTTCTTT. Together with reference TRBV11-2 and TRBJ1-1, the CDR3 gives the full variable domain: EAGVAQSPRYKIIEKRQSVAFWCNPISGHATLYWYQQILGQGPKLLIQFQNNGVVDDSQLPKDRFSAERLKGVDSTLKIQPAKLEDSAVYLCASSPIGTNTEAFFGQGTRLTVV.

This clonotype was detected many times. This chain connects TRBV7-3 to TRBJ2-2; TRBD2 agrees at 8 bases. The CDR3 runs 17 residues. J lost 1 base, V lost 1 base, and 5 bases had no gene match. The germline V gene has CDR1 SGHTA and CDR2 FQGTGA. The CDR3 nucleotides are TGTGCCAGCAGCTTAAACCCACTAGCGGTGAACACCGGGGAGCTGTTTTTT. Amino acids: CASSLNPLAVNTGELFF.

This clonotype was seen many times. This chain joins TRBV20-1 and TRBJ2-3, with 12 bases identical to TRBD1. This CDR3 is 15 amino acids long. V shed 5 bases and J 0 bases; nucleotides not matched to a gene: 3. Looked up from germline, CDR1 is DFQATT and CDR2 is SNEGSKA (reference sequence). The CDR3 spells CSAWDRGRSTDTQYF. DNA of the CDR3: TGCAGTGCTTGGGACAGGGGGCGAAGCACAGATACGCAGTATTTT.

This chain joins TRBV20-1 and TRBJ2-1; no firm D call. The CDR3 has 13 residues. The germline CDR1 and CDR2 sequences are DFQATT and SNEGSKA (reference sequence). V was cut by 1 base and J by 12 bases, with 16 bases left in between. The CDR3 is CSARGAWNRGQFF. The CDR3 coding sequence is TGCAGTGCTAGAGGGGCATGGAACCGTGGGCAGTTCTTC.

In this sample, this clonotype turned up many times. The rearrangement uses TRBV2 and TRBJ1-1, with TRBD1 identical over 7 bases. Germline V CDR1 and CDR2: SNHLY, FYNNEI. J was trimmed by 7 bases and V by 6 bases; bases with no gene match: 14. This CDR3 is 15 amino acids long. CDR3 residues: CASRDRDSDLYEAFF. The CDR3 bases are TGTGCCAGCAGGGACCGGGACAGTGATCTTTATGAAGCTTTCTTT.

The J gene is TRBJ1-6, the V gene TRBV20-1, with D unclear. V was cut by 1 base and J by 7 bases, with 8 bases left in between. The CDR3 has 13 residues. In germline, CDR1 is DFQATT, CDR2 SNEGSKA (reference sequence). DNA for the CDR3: TGCAGTGCTAGAGGGCAGGCAAATTCACCCCTCCACTTT. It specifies CSARGQANSPLHF.

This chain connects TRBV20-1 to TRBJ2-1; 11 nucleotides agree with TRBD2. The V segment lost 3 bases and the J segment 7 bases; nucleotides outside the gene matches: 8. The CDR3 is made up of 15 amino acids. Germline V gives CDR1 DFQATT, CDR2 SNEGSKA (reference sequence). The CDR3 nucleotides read TGCAGTGCTAGTCAGCTAGCGGGAGGTCGGAATGAGCAGTTCTTC. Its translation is CSASQLAGGRNEQFF.

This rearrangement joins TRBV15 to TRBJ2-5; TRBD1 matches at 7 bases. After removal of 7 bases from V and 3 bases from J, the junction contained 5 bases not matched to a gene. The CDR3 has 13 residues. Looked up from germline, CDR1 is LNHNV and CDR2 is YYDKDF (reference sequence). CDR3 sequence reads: CATTGTDEETQYF. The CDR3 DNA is TGTGCCACCACCGGGACAGACGAAGAGACCCAGTACTTC.

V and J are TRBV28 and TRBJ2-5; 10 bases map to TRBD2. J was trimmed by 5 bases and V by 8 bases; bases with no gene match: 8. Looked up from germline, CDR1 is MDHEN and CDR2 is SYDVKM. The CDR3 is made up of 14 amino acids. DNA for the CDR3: TGTGCCAGCGAAACTAGCGGGGTGGGGGAGACCCAGTACTTC. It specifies CASETSGVGETQYF.

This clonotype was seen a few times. The CDR3 sequence: CASSLFQGLNTIYF. The CDR3 DNA sequence: TGTGCCAGCAGCTTGTTCCAGGGGCTAAACACCATATATTTT. The chain recombines TRBV5-5 with TRBJ1-3; D might be TRBD1 (6 bases). Germline assignment: CDR1 SGHKS and CDR2 YYEKEE (reference sequence). V was trimmed by 1 base and J by 6 bases, leaving 11 bases between them. This CDR3 region has 14 residues.

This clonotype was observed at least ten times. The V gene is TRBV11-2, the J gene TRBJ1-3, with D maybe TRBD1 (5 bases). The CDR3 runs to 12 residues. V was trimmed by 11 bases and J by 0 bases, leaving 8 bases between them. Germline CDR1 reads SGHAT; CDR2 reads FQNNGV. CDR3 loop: CASGFSGNTIYF. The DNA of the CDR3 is TGTGCCTCAGGGTTCTCTGGAAACACCATATATTTT.